One and the same sample provided the 2 T cell receptor beta chains below, sequenced in a study of T cells in Graves' hyperthyroidism and ophthalmopathy. TCR beta CDR3 sequences were amplified from RNA transcripts. Primed by the HTBI set, a first-round RT-PCR was run on the TCR CDR3. TCRdb analysed the multiplex PCR reads with MiXCR anew, one entry per CDR3 protein. Here the sample spans about 510,000 distinct CDR3 sequences, about 14% being singletons. The sequencing sample was made of blood. The receptor source for this set is a middle-aged woman with Graves' hyperthyroidism.

This clonotype appeared many times. V and J are TRBV28 and TRBJ2-7; D possibly corresponds to TRBD2 (6 bases). This CDR3 has 13 residues. Germline assignment: CDR1 MDHEN and CDR2 SYDVKM. V lost 8 bases, J lost 0 bases, and 11 bases lay in between. The CDR3 here is CASGVGSSYEQYF. In DNA form, the CDR3 reads TGTGCCAGCGGCGTCGGGAGCTCCTACGAGCAGTACTTC. Supplemented by reference TRBV28 and TRBJ2-7, the full variable domain reads DVKVTQSSRYLVKRTGEKVFLECVQDMDHENMFWYRQDPGLGLRLIYFSYDVKMKEKGDIPEGYSVSREKKERFSLILESASTNQTSMYLCASGVGSSYEQYFGPGTRLTVT.

At least ten counts were recorded for this clonotype. This chain uses TRBV7-2 with TRBJ1-2, with D possibly matching TRBD1 (5 bases). Germline V gene lookup returns CDR1 SGHTA and CDR2 FQGNSA. The germline V and J ends were trimmed by 1 base and 4 bases, with 16 bases remaining between them. This CDR3 spans 16 amino acids. The CDR3 bases are TGTGCCAGCAGCTTAGTTTCCGGGGGAGAGGGCTATGGCTACACCTTC. Amino acid sequence: CASSLVSGGEGYGYTF.